These 17 T cell receptor beta chains were sequenced from one sample in a study of T cells in Graves' hyperthyroidism and ophthalmopathy. Amplification targeted TCR beta CDR3 regions from RNA transcripts. A set of HTBI primers served as the primers for a first-round RT-PCR of the TCR CDR3. Via MiXCR, TCRdb re-called the multiplex PCR reads, giving one row per CDR3 protein. The table includes fewer than 650,000 distinct CDR3 sequences, under 15% detected once. The sample was blood. Every receptor here comes from a woman aged 40 to 49 with Graves' ophthalmopathy.

J is TRBJ1-1 and V is TRBV7-3; maybe TRBD1 (6 bases). There are 16 residues in the CDR3. Germline V CDR1 and CDR2: SGHTA, FQGTGA. Trimming removed 2 bases from V and 0 bases from J, with 13 bases in between. CDR3 nucleotide sequence: TGTGCCAGCAGCTTAGTAGGGGGAACAGTGAACACTGAAGCTTTCTTT. This sequence encodes CASSLVGGTVNTEAFF. The full variable domain, completed using reference TRBV7-3 and TRBJ1-1, is GAGVSQTPSNKVTEKGKYVELRCDPISGHTALYWYRQSLGQGPEFLIYFQGTGAADDSGLPNDRFFAVRPEGSVSTLKIQRTERGDSAVYLCASSLVGGTVNTEAFFGQGTRLTVV.

The genes are TRBV3-1 and TRBJ2-7, with 9 positions matching TRBD1. Germline V lookup: CDR1 LGHDT, CDR2 YNNKEL (reference sequence). The ends lost 8 bases at V and 3 bases at J; junction bases unmatched: 5. This CDR3 is 13 amino acids long. The CDR3 nucleotides read TGTGCCAGCCACCGACAGGGGGACTACGAGCAGTACTTC. It yields the protein CASHRQGDYEQYF.

This clonotype was counted many times. The V gene is TRBV27, the J gene TRBJ1-1; unclear D gene. The CDR3 sequence is 13 residues long. From germline, CDR1 is MNHEY and CDR2 SMNVEV (reference sequence). Trimming shortened V by 2 bases and J by 6 bases, and 10 bases separated the two germline ends. This CDR3 reads CASSLREYAEAFF. CDR3 in DNA: TGTGCCAGCAGTTTACGAGAGTATGCTGAAGCTTTCTTT.

The chain uses TRBV6-2 or TRBV6-3 and TRBJ2-1; TRBD1 aligns across 8 bases. Germline CDR1 MNHEY, CDR2 SVGEGT. The CDR3 sequence is 14 residues long. The junction had 6 bases not matched to a gene; V was cut back by 8 bases and J by 3 bases. The CDR3 DNA reads as TGTGCCAGCGGCCTTGGACAGGGCTACAATGAGCAGTTCTTC. Its protein product is CASGLGQGYNEQFF.

As to this clonotype: This sequence may be a read error, since a much larger clone differs from it by one base. The chain links TRBV28 to TRBJ2-7; D not certain. Trimming left V 6 bases short and J 8 bases short, with 20 bases between. Germline values: CDR1 MDHEN, CDR2 SYDVKM. CDR3 length: 14 amino acids. The CDR3 DNA reads as TGTGCCAGCAGGAGTCCCACCCCCTGGGTTAAGCAGTACTTC. Its translation: CASRSPTPWVKQYF.

This clonotype was seen more than once but under ten times. A much larger clonotype is one base distant, so this may be a read error. The V and J genes are TRBV12-3 or TRBV12-4 and TRBJ1-3; TRBD1 matches at 7 bases. The V gene end was trimmed by 3 bases and the J gene end by 2 bases; junction bases not matched to a gene: 4. This CDR3 spans 15 amino acids. CDR3 loop: CASSFSGGTGNTIYF. CDR3 sequence (DNA): TGTGCCAGCAGTTTTTCAGGGGGAACTGGAAACACCATATATTTT.

This clonotype has a count of ten or more. V gene TRBV6-1 combines with J gene TRBJ2-7; 7 nucleotides align to TRBD1. Germline V gene lookup returns CDR1 MNHNS and CDR2 SASEGT. With V trimmed by 5 bases and J by 0 bases, 10 bases remained unmatched. This CDR3 is built from 16 residues. As DNA, the CDR3 is TGTGCCAGCAGTCCCCCGGACAGGCCGAGCTCCTACGAGCAGTACTTC. Its translation: CASSPPDRPSSYEQYF.

This clonotype was recorded at least ten times. The CDR3, as DNA: TGTGCCAGTAGTATAGCCCAGCGGCCATCCTACGAGCAGTACTTC. Residues: CASSIAQRPSYEQYF. V usage is TRBV19 and J usage is TRBJ2-7; D might be TRBD2 (5 bases). The CDR3 totals 15 residues. Trimming removed 1 base at V and 1 base at J, with 11 bases between. Germline-derived CDR1 and CDR2 are LNHDA and SQIVND (reference sequence).

The J gene is TRBJ2-2, the V gene TRBV7-9; D unclear. Per the germline V gene, CDR1 is SEHNR and CDR2 is FQNEAQ (reference sequence). This CDR3 comprises 14 residues. The ends were cut back, 7 bases at V and 3 bases at J, with 12 bases in the middle. CDR3 amino acids: CASIPDTYTGELFF. The CDR3 DNA sequence: TGTGCCAGCATCCCAGACACCTACACCGGGGAGCTGTTTTTT. The complete variable domain, with remaining parts taken from reference TRBV7-9 and TRBJ2-2, reads DTGVSQNPRHKITKRGQNVTFRCDPISEHNRLYWYRQTLGQGPEFLTYFQNEAQLEKSRLLSDRFSAERPKGSFSTLEIQRTEQGDSAMYLCASIPDTYTGELFFGEGSRLTVL.

This clonotype came up many times. This chain links TRBV20-1 with TRBJ1-5, with D tentatively TRBD1 (6 bases). The CDR3 contains 15 residues. V was pared by 5 bases and J by 7 bases, with 21 bases between. Germline V gives CDR1 DFQATT, CDR2 SNEGSKA (reference sequence). As DNA, the CDR3 is TGCAGTGCTGCTCCCTCGGGCAGGGGAGGGCAGCCCCAGCATTTT. Its protein is CSAAPSGRGGQPQHF.

This clonotype appeared many times. The chain links TRBV6-5 to TRBJ1-1; D not certain. Looked up from germline, CDR1 is MNHEY and CDR2 is SVGAGI. The CDR3 sequence is 14 residues long. The V gene lost 8 bases and the J gene lost 0 bases, with 13 bases spanning the gap. The CDR3 DNA reads TGTGCCAGCGCTGGTCCGAGCTTGAACACTGAAGCTTTCTTT. Encoded protein: CASAGPSLNTEAFF.

This clonotype was recorded many times. The chain is built from TRBV27 and TRBJ1-1; the match to TRBD1 covers 8 bases. The V gene's germline CDR1 is MNHEY and CDR2 SMNVEV (reference sequence). Germline trimming cut 5 bases from V and 8 bases from J; bases unmatched to any gene: 7. CDR3 length equals 13 residues. As DNA, the CDR3 is TGTGCCAGCAGTACCATGGACAGGGCCGAAGCTTTCTTT. Translated: CASSTMDRAEAFF.

In this sample, this clonotype turned up a few times. The rearrangement links TRBV11-1 to TRBJ2-3; possible D gene TRBD1, 7 bases. V gave up 5 bases and J gave up 0 bases, with 18 bases separating them. There are 17 residues in the CDR3. Germline V gene data show CDR1 as SGHAT and CDR2 as FQDESV (reference sequence). The DNA of the CDR3 is TGTGCCAGCAGCCCTCCGTTACAGGGGACTAGCACAGATACGCAGTATTTT. This gives the protein CASSPPLQGTSTDTQYF.

This clonotype was detected ten times or more. The V gene is TRBV20-1, the J gene TRBJ2-7; a weak D match, TRBD1 (5 bases). This CDR3 is 14 amino acids long. V was trimmed by 4 bases and J by 0 bases, leaving 13 bases between them. Germline assignment: CDR1 DFQATT and CDR2 SNEGSKA (reference sequence). DNA of the CDR3: TGCAGTGCTACCCCGACAGTTCTCTCCTACGAGCAGTACTTC. This sequence encodes CSATPTVLSYEQYF.

This clonotype came up many times. The rearrangement joins TRBV27 to TRBJ2-2; the match to TRBD2 covers 9 bases. CDR3 size: 15 residues. From germline, CDR1 is MNHEY and CDR2 SMNVEV (reference sequence). Trimming removed 1 base from V and 7 bases from J; junction bases left unmatched: 4. Here the CDR3 DNA reads TGTGCCAGCAGTTTATTTAGCGGGAGTGACGGGGAGCTGTTTTTT. Protein product: CASSLFSGSDGELFF.

In this sample, this clonotype turned up a few times. The chain employs TRBV20-1 and TRBJ2-4, with 8 bases identical to TRBD2. Germline CDR1 reads DFQATT; CDR2 reads SNEGSKA (reference sequence). The J segment lost 7 bases and the V segment lost 6 bases, leaving 5 bases of the junction unmatched. The CDR3 contains 12 residues. The CDR3 bases are TGCAGTGCCCCAGCGGGAGCGAACATTCAGTACTTC. Protein product: CSAPAGANIQYF.

This rearrangement joins TRBV2 to TRBJ2-3, with D perhaps TRBD1 or TRBD2 (5 bases each). This CDR3 region has 15 residues. Germline CDR1 is SNHLY and CDR2 is FYNNEI. The V end lost 2 bases, the J end lost 7 bases, and 16 bases lay between the germline ends. CDR3 nucleotide sequence: TGTGCCAGCAGTGAACGAGGGCAGGGCCCGAATACGCAGTATTTT. The encoded protein is CASSERGQGPNTQYF.